Listed here are 27 T cell receptor beta chains from one sample, sequenced in a study of regulatory T cells in long-lasting Graves disease. Assembly of TCR beta libraries relied on iRepertoire HTBI primers together with Arm-PCR of CDR3 regions. Each CDR3 protein gets one entry after TCRdb re-called the multiplex PCR reads with MiXCR. The profile shows roughly 500,000 distinct CDR3 sequences, under 25% of them singletons. Time point here: persistent/refractory GD, antithyroid drugs over 5 years with positive TRAb. The authors made the TCR library using RNA they extracted from PBMCs. Sample: peripheral blood mononuclear cells (PBMCs), taken when the disease was refractory, from a patient treated with antithyroid drugs. The source is a female donor with Graves disease.

A remark on this clonotype: The junction shows a germline mismatch at one end, possibly a read error. The chain uses TRBV6-1 and TRBJ1-4; D gene unclear. The CDR3 contains 16 residues. The germline CDR1 and CDR2 sequences are MNHNS and SASEGT. The chain's CDR3 is CASRPHNPGQGEELFF. In nucleotides, the CDR3 is TGTGCCAGCAGACCACATAATCCGGGCCAAGGTGAAGAACTGTTTTTT.

This clonotype was observed a few times. The chain has TRBV19 and TRBJ2-1; 10 positions match TRBD1. Germline trimming cut 7 bases from V and 7 bases from J; bases unmatched to any gene: 10. CDR3 length equals 15 residues. Germline lookup yields CDR1 LNHDA and CDR2 SQIVND (reference sequence). This CDR3 is CASTGTGAAVNEQFF. CDR3 bases: TGTGCCAGTACCGGGACAGGGGCGGCGGTTAATGAGCAGTTCTTC.

Concerning this clonotype itself: A much larger clone lies a single base off, so this may be a read error. The conserved final phenylalanine or tryptophan is absent from the CDR3, which likely points to a read error. The rearrangement joins TRBV6-1 to TRBJ2-5; 11 positions agree with TRBD2. Germline V gene sequence: CDR1 MNHNS, CDR2 SASEGT. The CDR3 loop spans 13 amino acids. J gave up 5 bases and V 6 bases, and 2 bases lay outside the gene matches. CDR3 residues: CASRLAGVETQYV. The CDR3 nucleotides are TGTGCCAGCAGACTAGCGGGAGTTGAGACCCAGTACGTC.

At least ten counts were recorded for this clonotype. This sequence joins TRBV11-1 and TRBJ2-5; D is undetermined. V lost 7 bases, J lost 2 bases, and 17 bases lay in between. The CDR3 has 15 residues. Germline V gene data show CDR1 as SGHAT and CDR2 as FQDESV (reference sequence). Here the CDR3 reads CASIKPRQRQETQYF. CDR3 DNA sequence: TGTGCCAGCATCAAACCGAGGCAGAGGCAAGAGACCCAGTACTTC.

There are a few counts of this clonotype. V is TRBV7-8 and J is TRBJ1-1; 9 nucleotides align to TRBD1. This CDR3 region has 17 residues. With V trimmed by 2 bases and J by 5 bases, 12 bases remained unmatched. The germline gives CDR1 SGHVS, CDR2 FQNEAQ. The CDR3 DNA reads TGTGCCAGCAGCTTACACGGGACAGGGAGGGGGAGGACTGAAGCTTTCTTT. Protein: CASSLHGTGRGRTEAFF. Together with reference TRBV7-8 and TRBJ1-1, the CDR3 gives the full variable domain: GAGVSQSPRYKVAKRGQDVALRCDPISGHVSLFWYQQALGQGPEFLTYFQNEAQLDKSGLPSDRFFAERPEGSVSTLKIQRTQQEDSAVYLCASSLHGTGRGRTEAFFGQGTRLTVV.

This clonotype was recorded many times. The rearrangement uses TRBV12-3 or TRBV12-4 and TRBJ1-2; D not resolved. The CDR3 loop spans 12 amino acids. V dropped 5 bases and J dropped 3 bases, with 7 bases sitting between them. CDR3: CASSPRHYGYTF. In DNA form, the CDR3 reads TGTGCCAGCAGTCCTCGCCACTATGGCTACACCTTC.

This clonotype was observed at least ten times. J is TRBJ2-2 and V is TRBV28, with TRBD2 identical over 7 bases. CDR1 is MDHEN and CDR2 is SYDVKM in the germline V gene. The CDR3 is 17 residues long. V shed 4 bases and J 2 bases; nucleotides not matched to a gene: 10. CDR3: CASSYPGLAVNTGELFF. CDR3 in DNA: TGTGCCAGCAGTTACCCGGGGCTAGCGGTTAACACCGGGGAGCTGTTTTTT.

The sample holds many counts of this clonotype. This chain links TRBV7-2 with TRBJ1-5; no clear D. CDR1 and CDR2 (germline): SGHTA, FQGNSA. The CDR3 covers 15 residues. V was pared by 3 bases and J by 2 bases, with 11 bases between. In DNA form, the CDR3 reads TGTGCCAGCAGCTTCTGGCAAGGAGGCAATCAGCCCCAGCATTTT. It is translated as CASSFWQGGNQPQHF.

This clonotype was found a few times. The genes are TRBV20-1 and TRBJ2-7, with a weak D call TRBD1 (6 bases). This CDR3 spans 13 amino acids. The germline V gene encodes CDR1 DFQATT and CDR2 SNEGSKA (reference sequence). Trimming stripped 5 bases from V and 7 bases from J, with 18 bases between. This chain's CDR3 is CSALQGLGGEQYF. CDR3 nucleotides: TGCAGTGCTTTACAGGGCCTCGGTGGGGAGCAGTACTTC.

This clonotype was counted ten times or more. V usage is TRBV12-3 or TRBV12-4 and J usage is TRBJ2-2; TRBD2 matches at 10 bases. J was trimmed by 0 bases and V by 6 bases; bases with no gene match: 1. The CDR3 contains 15 residues. CDR3 residues: CASRLAGSNTGELFF. The CDR3 DNA follows: TGTGCCAGCAGACTAGCGGGGTCGAACACCGGGGAGCTGTTTTTT.

Here the CDR3 DNA reads TGCAGCGTCAAGGGCTCTGGAAACACCATATATTTT. It is translated as CSVKGSGNTIYF. This rearrangement joins TRBV29-1 to TRBJ1-3; D is unresolved. The CDR3 is 12 residues long. Germline CDR1 and CDR2: SQVTM and ANQGSEA. Trimming left V 6 bases short and J 0 bases short, with 6 bases between. The whole variable domain, filled in from reference TRBV29-1 and TRBJ1-3, reads SAVISQKPSRDICQRGTSLTIQCQVDSQVTMMFWYRQQPGQSLTLIATANQGSEATYESGFVIDKFPISRPNLTFSTLTVSNMSPEDSSIYLCSVKGSGNTIYFGEGSWLTVV.

In its sample, this clonotype was seen many times. DNA of the CDR3: TGTGCCAGCAGCCAGTCGGGATCTGGGGAGCAGTACTTC. Translation: CASSQSGSGEQYF. V usage is TRBV6-1 and J usage is TRBJ2-7, with a weak D call TRBD2 (5 bases). The CDR3 has 13 amino acids. Looked up from germline, CDR1 is MNHNS and CDR2 is SASEGT. V shed 6 bases and J shed 7 bases, with 16 bases lying between them.

The table lists this clonotype with a few counts. This chain joins TRBV5-1 and TRBJ2-5; D may be TRBD1 (6 bases). V gave up 0 bases and J gave up 3 bases, with 12 bases separating them. CDR1 is SGHRS and CDR2 is YFSETQ in the germline V gene. The CDR3 has 15 amino acids. CDR3 sequence: CASSLAYRAEETQYF. CDR3 bases: TGCGCCAGCAGCTTGGCCTACAGGGCAGAAGAGACCCAGTACTTC.

This clonotype has just one count. This chain uses TRBV6-9 with TRBJ2-1; 7 bases map to TRBD2. The ends lost 4 bases at V and 13 bases at J; junction bases unmatched: 10. The CDR3 is made up of 13 amino acids. Germline V lookup: CDR1 MNHGY, CDR2 SVAAGI. CDR3: CASSSGTTGDQFF. DNA of the CDR3: TGTGCCAGCAGTTCAGGGACTACCGGCGATCAGTTCTTC.

This clonotype was seen a handful of times. The CDR3 sequence is CASSLSQGPSYEQYF. The CDR3 bases are TGTGCCAGCAGCTTAAGCCAGGGCCCCTCCTACGAGCAGTACTTC. J is TRBJ2-7 and V is TRBV7-2; a possible D gene is TRBD1 (5 bases). Trimming left V 2 bases short and J 0 bases short, with 11 bases between. This CDR3 contains 15 residues. Germline CDR1 reads SGHTA; CDR2 reads FQGNSA.

The V gene is TRBV24-1, the J gene TRBJ1-5, with D possibly being TRBD1 (5 bases). This CDR3 has 17 amino acids. Trimming left V 4 bases short and J 6 bases short, with 21 bases between. Germline V gives CDR1 KGHDR, CDR2 SFDVKD. CDR3 loop: CATSEGGTNLIVQPQHF. For the CDR3, the DNA is TGTGCCACCAGTGAGGGAGGGACGAATTTGATCGTTCAGCCCCAGCATTTT.

This clonotype was recorded at least ten times. The rearrangement links TRBV28 to TRBJ2-4; 9 bases line up with TRBD2. The junction had 15 bases not matched to a gene; V was cut back by 7 bases and J by 11 bases. Per germline, CDR1 MDHEN and CDR2 SYDVKM. CDR3 length equals 15 residues. This CDR3 is CASNRLASGTGVQYF. The CDR3 nucleotides read TGTGCCAGCAACCGCCTGGCTAGCGGGACTGGGGTTCAGTACTTC.

This clonotype came up many times. The chain couples TRBV15 to TRBJ1-1; D gene uncertain. The CDR3 loop spans 13 amino acids. Germline assignment: CDR1 LNHNV and CDR2 YYDKDF (reference sequence). V was cut by 0 bases and J by 5 bases, with 7 bases left in between. CDR3 DNA sequence: TGTGCCACCAGCAGAGATCCCAGTACTGAAGCTTTCTTT. Protein: CATSRDPSTEAFF.

This clonotype was seen at least ten times. The chain employs TRBV12-3 or TRBV12-4 and TRBJ2-6; D remains unclear. This CDR3 is built from 12 residues. The V and J ends lost 7 bases and 4 bases respectively, with 5 bases between them. The CDR3 DNA sequence: TGTGCCAGCACCTTGGGGGCCAACGTCCTGACTTTC. Encoded protein: CASTLGANVLTF.

This clonotype was observed a single time. The gene calls are TRBV10-1 and TRBJ2-2; 7 bases map to TRBD2. CDR3 length: 15 amino acids. Trimming took 0 bases from V and 10 from J; bases not matched to a gene: 8. Germline CDR1 is WNHNN and CDR2 is SYGVQD (reference sequence). The CDR3 here is CASSESIQRGMELFF. CDR3 coding DNA: TGCGCCAGCAGTGAGTCGATCCAGCGGGGTATGGAGCTGTTTTTT.

In its sample, this clonotype was seen many times. This chain uses TRBV6-2 or TRBV6-3 with TRBJ2-7; D is uncertain. The V gene lost 0 bases and the J gene lost 0 bases, with 12 bases spanning the gap. Germline-derived CDR1 and CDR2 are MNHEY and SVGEGT. The length of the CDR3 is 16 residues. The CDR3: CASSYSRLTISYEQYF. In nucleotides, the CDR3 is TGTGCCAGCAGTTACTCGCGTCTGACCATCTCCTACGAGCAGTACTTC.

The genes are TRBV10-3 and TRBJ1-4; D unclear. The CDR3 has 16 residues. CDR1 is ENHRY, CDR2 SYGVKD, per germline. V lost 6 bases and J lost 0, with 14 bases in between. CDR3 region: CAISAPRLATNEKLFF. In DNA, the CDR3 is TGTGCCATCAGCGCCCCGAGGCTAGCAACTAATGAAAAACTGTTTTTT.

CDR3 DNA sequence: TGTGCCAGCGGAAGGGACAGAACCCTCTCTGGGGCCAACGTCCTGACTTTC. Its protein product is CASGRDRTLSGANVLTF. This sequence joins TRBV6-1 and TRBJ2-6; 7 positions match TRBD1. Per the germline V gene, CDR1 is MNHNS and CDR2 is SASEGT. The CDR3 extends over 17 amino acids. Losses at the gene ends were 8 bases for V and 0 bases for J; bases not matched to a gene: 10.

This clonotype was seen more than once but under ten times. The gene calls are TRBV14 and TRBJ1-1; 7 bases fit TRBD1. Germline loops: CDR1 SGHDN, CDR2 FVKESK. The CDR3 extends over 14 amino acids. J was trimmed by 4 bases and V by 6 bases; bases with no gene match: 8. CDR3 sequence: CASSPRQGFTEAFF. The CDR3 DNA follows: TGTGCCAGCAGTCCACGACAGGGATTCACTGAAGCTTTCTTT.

V usage is TRBV11-2 and J usage is TRBJ2-3, with TRBD1 identical over 9 bases. The CDR3 covers 17 residues. The germline V gene encodes CDR1 SGHAT and CDR2 FQNNGV. Trimming cost V 5 bases and J 3 bases; bases outside gene matches: 12. The CDR3 reads CASSHPYRGRNTDTQYF. The CDR3 region has the DNA TGTGCCAGCAGCCACCCCTACAGGGGGCGAAATACAGATACGCAGTATTTT.

This clonotype came up many times. This rearrangement joins TRBV2 to TRBJ2-5, with a tentative D call TRBD1 (6 bases). There are 14 residues in the CDR3. Trimming took off 7 bases at V and 5 bases at J, with 17 bases between the two ends. Germline lookup yields CDR1 SNHLY and CDR2 FYNNEI. The DNA for the CDR3 is TGTGCCAGCATCTCCGGGCAGGGGCTGGAGACCCAGTACTTC. Its protein is CASISGQGLETQYF.

This clonotype was counted only a few times. The chain recombines TRBV18 with TRBJ2-5; 9 positions agree with TRBD1. The germline V gene encodes CDR1 KGHSH and CDR2 LQKENI. CDR3 length equals 16 residues. Trimming took 3 bases from V and 2 from J; bases not matched to a gene: 7. The CDR3 spells CASSPFEDRGQETQYF. Here the CDR3 DNA reads TGTGCCAGCTCACCGTTTGAGGACAGGGGACAAGAGACCCAGTACTTC.